Each of the 29 T cell receptor beta chains below was sequenced from the same sample in a study of T cell changes during pregnancy in multiple sclerosis. Assay: immunoSEQ multiplex PCR; the TCRdb copy retains only in-frame clones and omits some. The repertoire holds roughly 29,000 clones, with roughly 91% as singletons. Sequencing was performed on CD4+ T cells from peripheral blood mononuclear cells, taken after pregnancy. The receptors come from a female donor with multiple sclerosis, enrolled in a pregnancy study.

The J gene is TRBJ1-1, the V gene TRBV7-2; TRBD1 aligns across 9 bases. This CDR3 contains 14 residues. V was clipped by 5 bases and J by 5 bases; unmatched bases: 6. Germline-derived CDR1 and CDR2 are SGHTA and FQGNSA. CDR3 sequence reads: CASSRGTGRTEAFF. DNA of the CDR3: TGTGCCAGCAGCCGAGGGACAGGGCGTACTGAAGCTTTCTTT.

This chain uses TRBV4-3 with TRBJ1-1; no reliable D call. From germline, CDR1 is LGHNA and CDR2 YSLEER. This CDR3 is built from 15 residues. The V gene lost 4 bases and the J gene lost 8 bases, with 20 bases spanning the gap. This CDR3 is CASSRISGSGGEAFF. Written as DNA, the CDR3 is TGCGCCAGCAGCCGAATATCCGGGTCGGGAGGAGAAGCTTTCTTT.

The chain links TRBV2 to TRBJ1-2; 8 positions agree with TRBD1. This CDR3 region has 16 residues. J gave up 8 bases and V 0 bases, and 11 bases lay outside the gene matches. Per germline, CDR1 SNHLY and CDR2 FYNNEI. The CDR3 coding sequence is TGTGCCAGCAGTGAAGCGGGGGTGAGACAGGGGCTCGGCTACACCTTC. It specifies CASSEAGVRQGLGYTF.

The chain couples TRBV6-5 to TRBJ1-5, with D perhaps matching TRBD1 (5 bases). The V end was cut by 9 bases, the J end by 6 bases, with 21 bases between. CDR1 and CDR2 (germline): MNHEY, SVGAGI. This CDR3 comprises 15 residues. CDR3 nucleotides: TGTGCCAGTAGACCCCCGGGGGGTAGTGGTCAGCCCCAGCATTTT. It translates to CASRPPGGSGQPQHF.

The chain combines TRBV7-9 with TRBJ1-1; 8 bases map to TRBD1. V was clipped by 5 bases and J by 0 bases; unmatched bases: 2. CDR1 is SEHNR and CDR2 is FQNEAQ in the germline V gene (reference sequence). The CDR3 runs to 14 residues. The CDR3 here is CASSRTGLNTEAFF. CDR3 DNA: TGTGCCAGCAGCAGGACAGGGCTGAACACTGAAGCTTTCTTT.

This chain joins TRBV5-1 and TRBJ2-2; D might be TRBD2 (6 bases). CDR3 length: 13 residues. V lost 8 bases, J lost 1 base, and 9 bases lay in between. CDR1 SGHRS and CDR2 YFSETQ come from the germline V gene. The CDR3 DNA reads as TGCGCCAGTAGGGACTTGAACACCGGGGAGCTGTTTTTT. Residues: CASRDLNTGELFF.

This rearrangement joins TRBV5-1 to TRBJ2-5; 8 bases are shared with TRBD2. V lost 0 bases, J lost 1 base, and 5 bases stayed unmatched. CDR1 and CDR2 (germline): SGHRS, YFSETQ. There are 16 residues in the CDR3. The CDR3 DNA reads as TGCGCCAGCAGCTTGGGACTAGCGAGACCCCAAGAGACCCAGTACTTC. Encoded protein: CASSLGLARPQETQYF.

V and J are TRBV19 and TRBJ2-7, with TRBD1 identical over 9 bases. The CDR3 spans 14 residues. V lost 6 bases to trimming and J lost 2 bases; unmatched junction nucleotides: 5. Germline V lookup: CDR1 LNHDA, CDR2 SQIVND (reference sequence). The CDR3 DNA reads TGTGCCAGTAGCCCGACAGGGGGGACCTACGAGCAGTACTTC. Its translation: CASSPTGGTYEQYF.

The V call is TRBV7-2, the J call TRBJ1-2; D perhaps matches TRBD1 (6 bases). CDR1 and CDR2 (germline): SGHTA, FQGNSA. The CDR3 consists of 16 residues. Trimming shortened V by 4 bases and J by 2 bases, and 17 bases separated the two germline ends. CDR3 nucleotides: TGTGCCAGCAGCTCGAATGCCGGGGGGCACAACTATGGCTACACCTTC. Translating it yields CASSSNAGGHNYGYTF.

This chain links TRBV6-4 with TRBJ2-2, with TRBD2 as a possible D gene (6 bases). The CDR3 loop spans 14 amino acids. Trimming cost V 4 bases and J 4 bases, with 10 bases left between them. Germline V lookup: CDR1 MRHNA, CDR2 SNTAGT. The CDR3 loop reads CASSARLGTGELFF. Here the CDR3 DNA reads TGTGCCAGCAGTGCCCGACTAGGCACCGGGGAGCTGTTTTTT.

V gene TRBV19 combines with J gene TRBJ2-5; D possibly corresponds to TRBD1 (6 bases). From germline, CDR1 is LNHDA and CDR2 SQIVND (reference sequence). CDR3 length: 19 amino acids. Trimming left V 2 bases short and J 3 bases short, with 25 bases between. CDR3 residues: CASSITPGGLRGKKETQYF. The CDR3 DNA reads as TGTGCCAGTAGTATAACCCCGGGTGGCTTAAGGGGGAAAAAAGAGACCCAGTACTTC.

The J gene is TRBJ1-1, the V gene TRBV6-1, with a weak D call TRBD1 (5 bases). The ends were cut back, 8 bases at V and 6 bases at J, with 16 bases in the middle. The CDR3 is 13 residues long. Germline V gene data show CDR1 as MNHNS and CDR2 as SASEGT. The CDR3 protein is CASGIKRGSEAFF. The DNA for the CDR3 is TGTGCCAGCGGGATTAAACGGGGGTCTGAAGCTTTCTTT.

V is TRBV5-6 and J is TRBJ1-6; 10 bases map to TRBD1. Germline CDR1 SGHDT, CDR2 YYEEEE. The J segment lost 2 bases and the V segment lost 6 bases, leaving 5 bases of the junction unmatched. CDR3 length: 16 residues. CDR3: CASTGQGWAYNSPLHF. The CDR3 DNA reads TGTGCCAGCACGGGACAGGGGTGGGCCTATAATTCACCCCTCCACTTT.

This sequence joins TRBV6-5 and TRBJ2-7; 10 positions match TRBD1. From germline, CDR1 is MNHEY and CDR2 SVGAGI. With 3 bases clipped from V and 6 bases from J, the junction kept 11 bases outside the gene matches. The CDR3 extends over 16 amino acids. In DNA form, the CDR3 reads TGTGCCAGCAGTTATCGTACCGGGACAGGGGTATTCGAGCAGTACTTC. It encodes CASSYRTGTGVFEQYF.

The rearrangement uses TRBV5-1 and TRBJ2-3, with 11 bases that match TRBD2. This CDR3 comprises 16 residues. V shed 4 bases and J 2 bases; nucleotides not matched to a gene: 6. The germline V gene encodes CDR1 SGHRS and CDR2 YFSETQ. The CDR3 nucleotides are TGCGCCAGCAGCACCTTAGCGGGGGGGAACACAGATACGCAGTATTTT. This sequence encodes CASSTLAGGNTDTQYF. The whole variable domain, filled in from reference TRBV5-1 and TRBJ2-3, reads KAGVTQTPRYLIKTRGQQVTLSCSPISGHRSVSWYQQTPGQGLQFLFEYFSETQRNKGNFPGRFSGRQFSNSRSEMNVSTLELGDSALYLCASSTLAGGNTDTQYFGPGTRLTVL.

This sequence joins TRBV7-7 and TRBJ2-3; the D is unclear. The V gene lost 1 base and the J gene lost 2 bases, with 7 bases spanning the gap. This CDR3 region has 14 residues. Germline V gene sequence: CDR1 SSHAT, CDR2 FNYEAQ (reference sequence). Here the CDR3 reads CASSLGAFTDTQYF. CDR3 nucleotides: TGTGCCAGCAGCTTAGGAGCCTTCACAGATACGCAGTATTTT. The full variable domain, in which reference TRBV7-7 and TRBJ2-3 provide the parts outside the CDR3, is GAGVSQSPRYKVTKRGQDVTLRCDPISSHATLYWYQQALGQGPEFLTYFNYEAQPDKSGLPSDRFSAERPEGSISTLTIQRTEQRDSAMYRCASSLGAFTDTQYFGPGTRLTVL.

This clone was seen once. J is TRBJ2-2 and V is TRBV7-3; TRBD1 might be the D (6 bases). Germline V CDR1 and CDR2: SGHTA, FQGTGA. V lost 4 bases and J 3 bases, leaving 9 bases between the germline ends. CDR3 length equals 14 residues. The chain's CDR3 is CASSSDSHTGELFF. The CDR3 DNA reads TGTGCCAGCAGCTCGGACAGTCACACCGGGGAGCTGTTTTTT.

This clone was counted a single time. The rearrangement joins TRBV10-1 to TRBJ2-3; a weak D match, TRBD2 (5 bases). From germline, CDR1 is WNHNN and CDR2 SYGVQD (reference sequence). The CDR3 loop spans 13 amino acids. Trimming stripped 5 bases from V and 2 bases from J, with 8 bases between. In DNA, the CDR3 is TGCGCCAGCAGTTGGACTGCCACAGATACGCAGTATTTT. Protein product: CASSWTATDTQYF.

CDR3 protein: CASSLVLAGVSYNEQFF. The CDR3 coding sequence is TGTGCCAGCAGCTTAGTTCTAGCGGGAGTGTCCTACAATGAGCAGTTCTTC. The chain recombines TRBV7-9 with TRBJ2-1, with TRBD2 matching over 10 bases. Germline loops: CDR1 SEHNR, CDR2 FQNEAQ (reference sequence). With 1 base clipped from V and 1 base from J, the junction kept 4 bases outside the gene matches. The CDR3 loop spans 17 amino acids.

V usage is TRBV7-2 and J usage is TRBJ1-1, with a possible D match to TRBD1 (5 bases). Between the trimmed V and J ends, which lost 4 bases and 4 bases, there was a span of 13 bases. From germline, CDR1 is SGHTA and CDR2 FQGNSA. CDR3 length equals 14 residues. Here the CDR3 reads CASSSYLQGTEAFF. The CDR3 nucleotides are TGTGCCAGCAGCTCCTACCTCCAGGGCACTGAAGCTTTCTTT.

The rearrangement joins TRBV7-2 to TRBJ2-7; 9 bases map to TRBD1. Unmatched junction bases numbered 9, after V lost 3 bases and J lost 3 bases. Germline V gene sequence: CDR1 SGHTA, CDR2 FQGNSA. The CDR3 consists of 16 residues. The CDR3 sequence is CASSFGEPGQGYEQYF. As DNA, the CDR3 is TGTGCCAGCAGCTTCGGAGAACCGGGACAGGGCTACGAGCAGTACTTC.

This sequence joins TRBV5-4 and TRBJ2-1; TRBD2 matches 7 bases. The V gene end was trimmed by 1 base and the J gene end by 3 bases; junction bases not matched to a gene: 7. Germline CDR1 reads SGHNT; CDR2 reads YYREEE (reference sequence). The CDR3 covers 16 residues. The CDR3 loop reads CASSLKVTSNYNEQFF. The CDR3, as DNA: TGTGCCAGCAGCTTGAAAGTGACTAGCAACTACAATGAGCAGTTCTTC.

The chain employs TRBV7-9 and TRBJ1-1; D is undetermined. Germline CDR1 reads SEHNR; CDR2 reads FQNEAQ (reference sequence). Trimming took off 3 bases at V and 5 bases at J, with 10 bases between the two ends. The CDR3 spans 13 residues. CDR3 DNA sequence: TGTGCCAGCAGCTTGACCGGGAGTACTGAAGCTTTCTTT. This codes for CASSLTGSTEAFF.

The chain couples TRBV30 to TRBJ2-7; 8 nucleotides align to TRBD1. Germline CDR1 is GTSNPN and CDR2 is SVGIG (reference sequence). With V trimmed by 0 bases and J by 2 bases, 3 bases remained unmatched. CDR3 length: 14 amino acids. DNA of the CDR3: TGTGCCTGGAGTGTAGGGACAGGTGCCTACGAGCAGTACTTC. It yields the protein CAWSVGTGAYEQYF.

The V gene is TRBV4-1, the J gene TRBJ1-2; D is undetermined. The germline CDR1 and CDR2 sequences are MGHRA and YSYEKL. V was trimmed by 0 bases and J by 4 bases, leaving 18 bases between them. CDR3 length: 17 amino acids. The CDR3 protein is CASSQDRRQISSYGYTF. The CDR3 coding sequence is TGCGCCAGCAGCCAAGATAGGAGGCAGATTTCCTCCTATGGCTACACCTTC.

The chain carries TRBV6-5 and TRBJ1-1, with 7 nucleotides matching TRBD1. The trim removed 0 bases at V and 4 bases at J, leaving 5 bases unmatched. This CDR3 is 15 amino acids long. Germline V gives CDR1 MNHEY, CDR2 SVGAGI. The DNA for the CDR3 is TGTGCCAGCAGTTACTCGAACAGGGGTGGCACTGAAGCTTTCTTT. It specifies CASSYSNRGGTEAFF.

The chain combines TRBV11-3 with TRBJ2-5, with 8 bases identical to TRBD1. Germline V CDR1 and CDR2: SGHNT, YENEEA. After removal of 5 bases from V and 4 bases from J, the junction contained 9 bases not matched to a gene. The CDR3 is 15 residues long. The DNA for the CDR3 is TGTGCCAGCAGCCCAGGACAGGGAGGACCAGAGACCCAGTACTTC. Translated: CASSPGQGGPETQYF.

This chain links TRBV19 with TRBJ2-3; 11 bases are a match to TRBD1. Trimming cost V 5 bases and J 7 bases; bases outside gene matches: 5. CDR1 and CDR2 from the germline V gene are LNHDA and SQIVND (reference sequence). The CDR3 spans 14 residues. The CDR3 reads CASSLGQGAHTQYF. For the CDR3, the DNA is TGTGCCAGTAGTCTCGGACAGGGGGCCCATACGCAGTATTTT.

J is TRBJ2-5 and V is TRBV6-5, with no clear D. The germline gives CDR1 MNHEY, CDR2 SVGAGI. CDR3 length: 12 residues. The V and J ends lost 5 bases and 5 bases respectively, with 9 bases between them. CDR3 bases: TGTGCCAGCAGTCTGGCCGGGGAGACCCAGTACTTC. Translating gives CASSLAGETQYF.